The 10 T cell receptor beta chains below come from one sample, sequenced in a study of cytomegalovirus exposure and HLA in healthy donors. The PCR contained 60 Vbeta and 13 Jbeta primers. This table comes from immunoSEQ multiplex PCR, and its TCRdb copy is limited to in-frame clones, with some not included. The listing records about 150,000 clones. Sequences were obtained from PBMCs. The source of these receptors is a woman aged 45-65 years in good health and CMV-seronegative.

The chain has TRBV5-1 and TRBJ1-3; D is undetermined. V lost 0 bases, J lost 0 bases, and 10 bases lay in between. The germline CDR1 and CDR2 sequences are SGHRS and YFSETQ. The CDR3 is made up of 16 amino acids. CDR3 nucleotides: TGCGCCAGCAGCTTGGCCGGGTCGTCCTCTGGAAACACCATATATTTT. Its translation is CASSLAGSSSGNTIYF. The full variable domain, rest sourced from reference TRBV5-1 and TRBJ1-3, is KAGVTQTPRYLIKTRGQQVTLSCSPISGHRSVSWYQQTPGQGLQFLFEYFSETQRNKGNFPGRFSGRQFSNSRSEMNVSTLELGDSALYLCASSLAGSSSGNTIYFGEGSWLTVV.

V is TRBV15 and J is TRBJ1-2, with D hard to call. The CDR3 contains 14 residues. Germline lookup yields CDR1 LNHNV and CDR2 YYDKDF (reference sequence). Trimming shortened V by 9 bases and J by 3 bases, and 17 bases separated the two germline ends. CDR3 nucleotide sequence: TGTGCCACATCCCGGGTCCCGGAGGACTATGGCTACACCTTC. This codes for CATSRVPEDYGYTF. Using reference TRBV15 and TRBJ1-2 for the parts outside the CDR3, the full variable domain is DAMVIQNPRYQVTQFGKPVTLSCSQTLNHNVMYWYQQKSSQAPKLLFHYYDKDFNNEADTPDNFQSRRPNTSFCFLDIRSPGLGDTAMYLCATSRVPEDYGYTFGSGTRLTVV.

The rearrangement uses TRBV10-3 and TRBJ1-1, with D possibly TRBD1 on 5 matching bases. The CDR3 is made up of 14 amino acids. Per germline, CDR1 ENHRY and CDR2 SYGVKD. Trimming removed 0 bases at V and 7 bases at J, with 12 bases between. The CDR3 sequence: CAISESYRNFEAFF. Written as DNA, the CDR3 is TGTGCCATCAGTGAGTCGTACAGGAACTTTGAAGCTTTCTTT.

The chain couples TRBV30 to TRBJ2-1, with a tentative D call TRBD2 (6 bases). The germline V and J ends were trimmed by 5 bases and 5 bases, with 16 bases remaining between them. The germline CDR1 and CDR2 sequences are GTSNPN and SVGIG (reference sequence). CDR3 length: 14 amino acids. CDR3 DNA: TGTGCCTGGGGGGGGTGGGATCCCCACAATGAGCAGTTCTTC. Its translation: CAWGGWDPHNEQFF.

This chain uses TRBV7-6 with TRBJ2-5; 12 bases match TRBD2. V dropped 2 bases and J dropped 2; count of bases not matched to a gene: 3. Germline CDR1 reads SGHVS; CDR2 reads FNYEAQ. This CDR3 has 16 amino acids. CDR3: CASSLRLAGAQETQYF. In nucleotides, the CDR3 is TGTGCCAGCAGCTTAAGACTAGCGGGGGCTCAAGAGACCCAGTACTTC.

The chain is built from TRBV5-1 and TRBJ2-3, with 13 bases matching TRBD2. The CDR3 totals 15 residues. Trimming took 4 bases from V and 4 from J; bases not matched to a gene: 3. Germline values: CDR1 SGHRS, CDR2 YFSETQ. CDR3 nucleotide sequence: TGCGCCAGCAGCCCTACTAGCGGGGGGGCAGATACGCAGTATTTT. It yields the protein CASSPTSGGADTQYF.

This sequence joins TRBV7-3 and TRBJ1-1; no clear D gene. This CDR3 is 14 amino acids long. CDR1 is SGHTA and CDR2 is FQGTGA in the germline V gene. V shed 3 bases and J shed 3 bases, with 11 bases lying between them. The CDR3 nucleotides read TGTGCCAGCAGCTTTACGGGCGGGGACACTGAAGCTTTCTTT. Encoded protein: CASSFTGGDTEAFF.

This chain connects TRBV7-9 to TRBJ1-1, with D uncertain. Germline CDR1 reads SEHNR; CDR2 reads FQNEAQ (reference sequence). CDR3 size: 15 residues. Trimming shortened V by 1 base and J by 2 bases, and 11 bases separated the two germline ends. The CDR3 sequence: CASSLGAALNTEAFF. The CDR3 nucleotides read TGTGCCAGCAGCTTAGGGGCAGCCCTTAACACTGAAGCTTTCTTT.

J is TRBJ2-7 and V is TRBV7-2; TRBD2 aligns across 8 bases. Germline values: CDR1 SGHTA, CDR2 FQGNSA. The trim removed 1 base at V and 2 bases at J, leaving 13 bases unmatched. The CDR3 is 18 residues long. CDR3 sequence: CASSLGERWAGGPYEQYF. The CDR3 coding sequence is TGTGCCAGCAGCTTAGGGGAACGTTGGGCGGGAGGACCCTACGAGCAGTACTTC.

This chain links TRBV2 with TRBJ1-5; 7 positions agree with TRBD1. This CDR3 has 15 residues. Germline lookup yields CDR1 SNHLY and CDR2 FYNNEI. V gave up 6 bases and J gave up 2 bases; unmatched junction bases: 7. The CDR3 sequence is CASREGTAGNQPQHF. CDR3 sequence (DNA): TGTGCCAGCAGGGAGGGGACAGCTGGCAATCAGCCCCAGCATTTT.